Sequencing of this TCR beta chain was carried out in a study of blood T cell repertoires in COVID-19. Study as a whole: PBMCs, B-cell-depleted T cells, or T cells provided the cDNA or gDNA that made up the material.

The CDR3 totals 15 residues. Germline V gene sequence: CDR1 LGHDT, CDR2 YNNKEL (reference sequence). With 4 bases removed from V and 0 bases from J, the gap between germline ends came to 7 bases. How the authors handled the data: Reference gene primer amplification yielded estimated nucleated cell counts. The table came from immunoSEQ multiplex PCR; TCRdb's copy has only in-frame clones and leaves some out. That table is the source of V, J and clone size, and D and trimming were worked out from the DNA. The table records approximately 180,000 clones, approximately 90% of them present only once. The V call is TRBV3-1 (or the pseudogene TRBV3-2), the J call TRBJ1-6; D remains ambiguous. The material sequenced was peripheral blood. This sequence originates from a man aged 35-49 years with active or convalescent COVID-19. This chain's CDR3 is CASSPRSSYNSPLHF. The CDR3 DNA reads TGTGCCAGCAGCCCACGGAGCTCCTATAATTCACCCCTCCACTTT.